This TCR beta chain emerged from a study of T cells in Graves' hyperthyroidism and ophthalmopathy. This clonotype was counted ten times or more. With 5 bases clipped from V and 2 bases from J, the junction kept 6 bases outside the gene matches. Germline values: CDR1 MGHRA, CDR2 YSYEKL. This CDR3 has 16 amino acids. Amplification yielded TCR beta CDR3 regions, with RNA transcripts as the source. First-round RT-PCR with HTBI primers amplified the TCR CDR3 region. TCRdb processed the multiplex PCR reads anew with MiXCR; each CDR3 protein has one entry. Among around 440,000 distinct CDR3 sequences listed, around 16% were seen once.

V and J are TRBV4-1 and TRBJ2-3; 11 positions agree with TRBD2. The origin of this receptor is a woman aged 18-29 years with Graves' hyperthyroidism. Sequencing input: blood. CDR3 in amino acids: CASSKGTSGFTDTQYF. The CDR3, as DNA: TGCGCCAGCAGCAAGGGGACTAGCGGATTCACAGATACGCAGTATTTT.